Given below is one T cell receptor (beta chain) in context. Its antigen is unknown. This specimen includes other DNA sequences encoding the same CDR3. The V gene lost 3 bases and the J gene lost 0 bases, with 6 bases spanning the gap. CDR1 and CDR2 (germline): LNHDA, SQIVND (reference sequence). CDR3 length: 14 amino acids. The PCR was carried out with 60 Vbeta primers and 13 Jbeta primers. Per the study methods: Unique TCR beta chains numbered roughly 83 million in a later analysis, with about 11 million shared. The method was immunoSEQ multiplex PCR; TCRdb's version includes in-frame clones alone and lacks a portion of them. From that table come the V and J calls and clone size; the DNA was used to work out D and trimming. The repertoire table contains some 130,000 clones. This sample stems from a study of cytomegalovirus exposure and HLA in healthy donors. About the research overall: As an earlier analysis found, about 179 million T cells yielded about 120 million unique TCR beta sequences.

General observations from the study: The authors enumerated under 200 TCR beta chains as linked to cytomegalovirus. In an earlier analysis, in around 590 donors, most V segments appeared productive either ~90% or ~30% of the time.

The chain employs TRBV19 and TRBJ1-3; no definite D call. The source of this sequence is a man between 18 and 29 years old in good health and CMV-seronegative. The sequenced sample consisted of PBMCs. The CDR3 DNA reads as TGTGCCAGTAGTATTGGTAGCTCTGGAAACACCATATATTTT. Translated, it gives CASSIGSSGNTIYF.